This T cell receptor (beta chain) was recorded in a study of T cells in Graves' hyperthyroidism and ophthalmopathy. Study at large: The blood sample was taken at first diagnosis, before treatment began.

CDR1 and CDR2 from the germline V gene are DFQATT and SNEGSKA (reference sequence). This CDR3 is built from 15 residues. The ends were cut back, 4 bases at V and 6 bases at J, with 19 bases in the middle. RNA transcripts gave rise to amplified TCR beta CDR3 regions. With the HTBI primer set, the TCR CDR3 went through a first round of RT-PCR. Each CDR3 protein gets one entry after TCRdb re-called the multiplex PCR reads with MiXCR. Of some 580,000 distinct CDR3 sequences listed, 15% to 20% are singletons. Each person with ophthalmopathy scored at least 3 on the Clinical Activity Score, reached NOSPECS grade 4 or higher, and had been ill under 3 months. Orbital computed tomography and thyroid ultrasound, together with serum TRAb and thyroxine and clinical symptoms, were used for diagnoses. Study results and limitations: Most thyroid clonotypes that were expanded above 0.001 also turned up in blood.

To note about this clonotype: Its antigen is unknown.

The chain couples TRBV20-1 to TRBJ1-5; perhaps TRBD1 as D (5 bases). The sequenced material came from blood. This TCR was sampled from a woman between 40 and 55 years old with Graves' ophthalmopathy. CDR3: CSAIRRSVDTQPQHF. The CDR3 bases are TGCAGTGCTATTAGGCGTAGTGTGGACACTCAGCCCCAGCATTTT.